The 20 T cell receptor beta chains in this list originate from one sample, sequenced in a study of OX40 agonist ivuxolimab in advanced cancers. Data came from immunoSEQ multiplex PCR; TCRdb stores just in-frame clones and leaves some out. The sample lists 75,000 to 100,000 clones, more than 80% occurring once. The sample consisted of CD4+ or CD8+ T cells sorted from blood, taken in a trial of the OX40 agonist ivuxolimab. The source is an adult with an advanced solid tumor such as melanoma, head and neck, liver or kidney cancer.

V and J are TRBV2 and TRBJ1-3; TRBD1 might be the D (5 bases). Germline V CDR1 and CDR2: SNHLY, FYNNEI. This CDR3 comprises 12 residues. Trimming took 4 bases from V and 4 from J, leaving 5 bases between them. CDR3 region: CASSAGGNTIYF. The CDR3 bases are TGTGCCAGCAGTGCAGGGGGAAACACCATATATTTT.

The V call is TRBV9, the J call TRBJ1-2; 9 bases fit TRBD1. The V gene's germline CDR1 is SGDLS and CDR2 YYNGEE. Losses at the gene ends were 0 bases for V and 2 bases for J; bases not matched to a gene: 11. CDR3 size: 18 residues. The CDR3 region is CASSVAILDRGVNYGYTF. In DNA form, the CDR3 reads TGTGCCAGCAGCGTAGCCATCCTAGACAGGGGGGTAAACTATGGCTACACCTTC.

The rearrangement uses TRBV28 and TRBJ2-5; 9 nucleotides match TRBD2. V lost 3 bases to trimming and J lost 0 bases; unmatched junction nucleotides: 2. From germline, CDR1 is MDHEN and CDR2 SYDVKM. CDR3 size: 15 residues. CDR3 sequence (DNA): TGTGCCAGCAGTTTTTCTAGCGGGAACCAAGAGACCCAGTACTTC. Translated, it gives CASSFSSGNQETQYF. The whole variable domain, remainder taken from reference TRBV28 and TRBJ2-5, is DVKVTQSSRYLVKRTGEKVFLECVQDMDHENMFWYRQDPGLGLRLIYFSYDVKMKEKGDIPEGYSVSREKKERFSLILESASTNQTSMYLCASSFSSGNQETQYFGPGTRLLVL.

The chain recombines TRBV7-2 with TRBJ1-2; D remains unclear. The CDR3 length is 12 residues. Germline CDR1 reads SGHTA; CDR2 reads FQGNSA. V was shortened by 4 bases and J by 8 bases, with 11 bases between the two germline ends. The CDR3, as DNA: TGTGCCAGCAGCTATGAAGTGCAGGGCTACACCTTC. Protein: CASSYEVQGYTF.

The J gene is TRBJ1-4, the V gene TRBV7-2; 8 bases are a match to TRBD1. The CDR3 totals 14 residues. Germline V CDR1 and CDR2: SGHTA, FQGNSA. Trimming removed 5 bases from V and 10 bases from J; junction bases left unmatched: 9. CDR3 in DNA: TGTGCCAGCAGCCCCGGGACAGGTTCAGGAAAACTGTTTTTT. Its protein is CASSPGTGSGKLFF.

This clone was seen just once. The chain is built from TRBV2 and TRBJ2-5, with D perhaps TRBD1 or TRBD2 (5 bases each). Germline-derived CDR1 and CDR2 are SNHLY and FYNNEI. V lost 4 bases to trimming and J lost 5 bases, with 11 bases between them. The CDR3 spans 13 residues. The CDR3: CASSGGRMETQYF. The CDR3 DNA reads as TGTGCCAGCAGTGGGGGGAGAATGGAGACCCAGTACTTC.

This chain joins TRBV7-8 and TRBJ2-3, with 10 bases fitting TRBD2. This CDR3 is built from 16 residues. CDR1 is SGHVS, CDR2 FQNEAQ, per germline. The V and J ends lost 3 bases and 6 bases, in that order; junction bases with no gene match: 9. In nucleotides, the CDR3 is TGTGCCAGCAGCTTCTTAGCGGGGGGATTAGGGGATACGCAGTATTTT. Translated, it gives CASSFLAGGLGDTQYF.

The chain carries TRBV2 and TRBJ2-7, with TRBD2 as a possible D gene (5 bases). Germline loops: CDR1 SNHLY, CDR2 FYNNEI. The V end lost 4 bases, the J end lost 2 bases, and 12 bases lay between the germline ends. The CDR3 loop spans 14 amino acids. The CDR3 DNA sequence: TGTGCCAGCAGTGCGGCTAGCTCTCCCTACGAGCAGTACTTC. It translates to CASSAASSPYEQYF.

This chain's CDR3 is CASSLDGTATNEKLFF. CDR3 coding DNA: TGTGCCAGCAGCTTAGATGGAACAGCTACTAATGAAAAACTGTTTTTT. The rearrangement links TRBV7-9 to TRBJ1-4; D is uncertain. The germline CDR1 and CDR2 sequences are SEHNR and FQNEAQ (reference sequence). The CDR3 is 16 amino acids. Deletions cut 1 base from V and 2 bases from J, with 11 bases between.

V and J are TRBV18 and TRBJ1-1, with D unresolved. The CDR3 runs to 13 residues. Trimming took 3 bases from V and 4 from J, leaving 9 bases between them. Germline V CDR1 and CDR2: KGHSH, LQKENI. The CDR3 loop is CASSPSRGTEAFF. In nucleotides, the CDR3 is TGTGCCAGCTCACCTTCCCGCGGCACTGAAGCTTTCTTT.

This clone appeared once. The genes are TRBV5-1 and TRBJ2-2; D is unresolved. This CDR3 comprises 14 residues. Trimming pared 0 bases from V and 1 base from J, leaving 4 bases between. Germline V gene sequence: CDR1 SGHRS, CDR2 YFSETQ. DNA for the CDR3: TGCGCCAGCAGCTTGGTGCAGAACACCGGGGAGCTGTTTTTT. Translating gives CASSLVQNTGELFF.

This chain uses TRBV5-6 with TRBJ1-3; 9 nucleotides agree with TRBD1. Germline lookup yields CDR1 SGHDT and CDR2 YYEEEE. This CDR3 has 16 amino acids. Trimming at V came to 5 bases and at J to 1 base, leaving 7 bases not matched to a gene. The CDR3 spells CASRNYRGLSGNTIYF. CDR3 sequence (DNA): TGTGCCAGCAGAAACTACAGGGGGCTGTCTGGAAACACCATATATTTT.

This clone was seen many times. The CDR3 reads CASSSLTSSYEQYF. For the CDR3, the DNA is TGCGCCAGCAGCTCCCTGACTAGCTCCTACGAGCAGTACTTC. J is TRBJ2-7 and V is TRBV5-1; possible D gene TRBD2, 6 bases. CDR1 SGHRS and CDR2 YFSETQ come from the germline V gene. The CDR3 covers 14 residues. V lost 3 bases, J lost 0 bases, and 10 bases lay in between. Complete variable domain (other parts from reference TRBV5-1 and TRBJ2-7): KAGVTQTPRYLIKTRGQQVTLSCSPISGHRSVSWYQQTPGQGLQFLFEYFSETQRNKGNFPGRFSGRQFSNSRSEMNVSTLELGDSALYLCASSSLTSSYEQYFGPGTRLTVT.

The V call is TRBV11-3, the J call TRBJ2-7; 8 nucleotides agree with TRBD2. Germline loops: CDR1 SGHNT, CDR2 YENEEA. V shed 3 bases and J 7 bases; nucleotides not matched to a gene: 2. This CDR3 spans 12 amino acids. The CDR3 is CASSLTSDEQYF. The CDR3 nucleotides read TGTGCCAGCAGCTTGACTAGCGATGAGCAGTACTTC.

This chain connects TRBV5-6 to TRBJ2-1; TRBD2 matches at 11 bases. With V trimmed by 0 bases and J by 7 bases, 12 bases remained unmatched. Germline V CDR1 and CDR2: SGHDT, YYEEEE. The CDR3 covers 18 residues. The CDR3 loop is CASSLGEVRLAGRNEQFF. The CDR3 DNA reads as TGTGCCAGCAGCTTGGGGGAAGTCCGACTAGCGGGAAGAAATGAGCAGTTCTTC. Together with reference TRBV5-6 and TRBJ2-1, the CDR3 gives the full variable domain: DAGVTQSPTHLIKTRGQQVTLRCSPKSGHDTVSWYQQALGQGPQFIFQYYEEEERQRGNFPDRFSGHQFPNYSSELNVNALLLGDSALYLCASSLGEVRLAGRNEQFFGPGTRLTVL.

This CDR3 is CASSLAGDGGTQYF. Written as DNA, the CDR3 is TGCGCCAGCAGTCTAGCGGGAGATGGAGGTACGCAGTATTTT. The genes are TRBV10-2 and TRBJ2-3, with 10 positions matching TRBD2. Trimming cost V 5 bases and J 8 bases; bases outside gene matches: 7. Looked up from germline, CDR1 is WSHSY and CDR2 is SAAADI. The CDR3 length is 14 residues.

Notes on this clone: Distinct nucleotide sequences in the sample also encode this CDR3. The rearrangement links TRBV4-3 to TRBJ1-2; D is unclear. The CDR3 totals 15 residues. From germline, CDR1 is LGHNA and CDR2 YSLEER. The V end lost 2 bases, the J end lost 3 bases, and 13 bases lay between the germline ends. This CDR3 is CASSQILGGDYGYTF. CDR3 in DNA: TGCGCCAGCAGCCAAATACTGGGAGGAGACTATGGCTACACCTTC.

In its sample, this clone was seen a few times. The chain combines TRBV9 with TRBJ1-4, with 9 nucleotides matching TRBD1. CDR1 is SGDLS and CDR2 is YYNGEE in the germline V gene. V was pared by 3 bases and J by 4 bases, with 4 bases of the junction left unmatched. The CDR3 length is 15 residues. The CDR3 DNA reads TGTGCCAGCAGCGCTGGACAGGGGAATAATGAAAAACTGTTTTTT. Its translation is CASSAGQGNNEKLFF.

The chain joins TRBV7-2 to TRBJ1-1; 7 bases fit TRBD1. The J segment lost 5 bases and the V segment lost 5 bases, leaving 5 bases of the junction unmatched. CDR3 size: 13 residues. The V gene's germline CDR1 is SGHTA and CDR2 FQGNSA. The CDR3 DNA reads TGTGCCAGCAGCCCCCGACAGGGTACTGAAGCTTTCTTT. It yields the protein CASSPRQGTEAFF.

This rearrangement joins TRBV25-1 to TRBJ2-7; 9 nucleotides agree with TRBD1. The CDR3 covers 15 residues. CDR1 is MGHDK, CDR2 SYGVNS, per germline. Trimming removed 7 bases from V and 1 base from J; junction bases left unmatched: 8. DNA for the CDR3: TGTGCCAGCACTCGGGGACAGGGTGGGTCCTACGAGCAGTACTTC. As protein: CASTRGQGGSYEQYF.